The table lists the clone carrying this TCR beta chain with a few counts. The target antigen is unknown. The V and J ends lost 6 bases and 2 bases, in that order; junction bases with no gene match: 5. There are 14 residues in the CDR3. Germline V gene lookup returns CDR1 DFQATT and CDR2 SNEGSKA (reference sequence). The entry originates in a study of T cells after yellow fever vaccination. Turning to the study itself: Preparation of fractions with low cell numbers was performed using SMART-Seq v4 Ultra Low Input. Study results and limitations: Among primary-vaccination clones, most reappeared after the booster, at approximately 96% for CD4 and around 90% for CD8.

TCRdb processed the 5' RACE reads anew with MiXCR; each CDR3 protein has one entry. The data hold around 360,000 distinct CDR3 sequences, with approximately 10% observed a single time. This chain links TRBV20-1 with TRBJ2-2; 8 bases align to TRBD1. Sample: PBMCs, taken on the day of the first yellow fever vaccination. This TCR was recovered from a man aged 18 to 30 who received the YFV17D yellow fever vaccine. The CDR3 DNA is TGCAGTGCGAGGACAGGGATAAACACCGGGGAGCTGTTTTTT. It encodes CSARTGINTGELFF.